A selection of T cell receptor beta chains follows, all from one sample in a study of blood T cell repertoires in COVID-19. Profiled with immunoSEQ multiplex PCR; TCRdb holds only in-frame clones, not every one. In the table there are a few hundred thousand clones, 87% of which are singletons. Sequencing input: peripheral blood. These receptors were obtained from a woman aged 45-60 years who had recovered from COVID-19. Both conserved end residues are trimmed from each CDR3.

CDR3,V,J
ASSYVAGGTGTQY,TRBV6-5,TRBJ2-3
ASSPGQGAGELF,TRBV7-3,TRBJ2-2
ASSVRLAGGSTDTQY,TRBV7-8,TRBJ2-3
AISLGGGTGLGYT,TRBV10-3,TRBJ1-2
SASPGTQY,TRBV20-1,TRBJ2-5
ASSMTGGMSYT,TRBV19,TRBJ1-2
SASSDLAEANYGYT,TRBV20-1,TRBJ1-2
ASSSLNYGYT,TRBV5-8,TRBJ1-2
ASSPRGAGYEQY,TRBV7-3,TRBJ2-7
ASSLNRGIDPLH,TRBV5-1,TRBJ1-6
ASSFPGQGSYEQY,TRBV28,TRBJ2-7
ASSVGREVGETQY,TRBV2,TRBJ2-5
ASSVASGFPPDTQY,TRBV9,TRBJ2-3
AWRLAGGYT,TRBV30,TRBJ1-2
AGTADLQQF,TRBV30,TRBJ2-1
ASSPRPGNTEAF,TRBV18,TRBJ1-1
ASSFRDRGLPDTQY,TRBV9,TRBJ2-3
ASSLMGAATEAF,TRBV27,TRBJ1-1
ASSVQGTHEQY,TRBV9,TRBJ2-7
ASRYTGMNTEAF,TRBV23-1,TRBJ1-1
AWSVWAGSHEQY,TRBV30,TRBJ2-7
ASSPRGGASTEAF,TRBV9,TRBJ1-1
ASSDATSLRNTQY,TRBV9,TRBJ2-3
ASSQIGGGTTDTQY,TRBV19,TRBJ2-3
AWSQFGTGRLAGELF,TRBV30,TRBJ2-2
ASSVGRAWDRGKDTQY,TRBV9,TRBJ2-3
SARDHYEQY,TRBV20-1,TRBJ2-7
ASSIVGQGRWNEKLF,TRBV19,TRBJ1-4